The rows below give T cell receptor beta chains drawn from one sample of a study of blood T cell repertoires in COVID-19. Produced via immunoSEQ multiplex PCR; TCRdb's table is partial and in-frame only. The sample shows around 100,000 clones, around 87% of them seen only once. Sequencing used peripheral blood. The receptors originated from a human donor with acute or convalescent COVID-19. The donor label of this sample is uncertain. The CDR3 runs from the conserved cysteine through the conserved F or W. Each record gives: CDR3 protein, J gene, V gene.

CASLLAGGGDTQYF TRBJ2-3 TRBV7-9
CAWSVSKGDFRGYSPLHF TRBJ1-6 TRBV30
CASSLGRGSTDTQYF TRBJ2-3 TRBV7-2
CASTPSGSGGTSYEQYF TRBJ2-7 TRBV19
CASSPPGDRANIQYF TRBJ2-4 TRBV25-1
CASSQGLGRDYTF TRBJ1-2 TRBV5-4
CASSEAVRGVAVDYGYTF TRBJ1-2 TRBV6-1
CASSLQGMGNQPQHF TRBJ1-5 TRBV4-1
CASSFSGGPQPQHF TRBJ1-5 TRBV6-2/TRBV6-3
CASSFGTGRRMEAFF TRBJ1-1 TRBV28
CASSPYGQANQPQHF TRBJ1-5 TRBV6-5
CASSFGGQRSYNEQFF TRBJ2-1 TRBV5-1
CASSQVTAGNTIYF TRBJ1-3 TRBV4-3
CASSVLRGTNINTGELFF TRBJ2-2 TRBV9
CASTPGQGRGTEAFF TRBJ1-1 TRBV11-2
CASSLMAGNTEAFF TRBJ1-1 TRBV28
CASSLTGSGYTF TRBJ1-2 TRBV5-1
CASSQGMTRQETQYF TRBJ2-5 TRBV3-1/TRBV3-2
CASSERGLLTTDTQYF TRBJ2-3 TRBV10-2
CASSQGLLVNLQAPVSGNTIYF TRBJ1-3 TRBV4-3
CASSPQGLGSGNTIYF TRBJ1-3 TRBV18